Shown below are 5 T cell receptor beta chains from a single sample sequenced in a study of blood T cell repertoires in COVID-19. TCRdb keeps only in-frame clones here, not all; method: immunoSEQ multiplex PCR. The sample records about 150,000 clones, 84% being singletons. The sample consisted of PBMCs or T cells enriched from blood (not recorded which). These receptors came from a woman in her forties or fifties who had recovered from COVID-19.

The CDR3 is CASSLGGTVYGYTF. For the CDR3, the DNA is TGTGCCAGCAGCTTAGGCGGGACAGTCTATGGCTACACCTTC. This chain joins TRBV11-2 and TRBJ1-2; 7 nucleotides line up with TRBD1. Germline V CDR1 and CDR2: SGHAT, FQNNGV. V was pared by 1 base and J by 4 bases, with 3 bases of the junction left unmatched. This CDR3 is 14 amino acids long. Supplemented by reference TRBV11-2 and TRBJ1-2, the full variable domain reads EAGVAQSPRYKIIEKRQSVAFWCNPISGHATLYWYQQILGQGPKLLIQFQNNGVVDDSQLPKDRFSAERLKGVDSTLKIQPAKLEDSAVYLCASSLGGTVYGYTFGSGTRLTVV.

The chain employs TRBV27 and TRBJ1-5; no clear D gene. CDR1 is MNHEY, CDR2 SMNVEV, per germline (reference sequence). With 2 bases removed from V and 6 bases from J, the gap between germline ends came to 8 bases. The CDR3 loop spans 13 amino acids. The CDR3 DNA is TGTGCCAGCAGTTTACACGGGTCTCAGCCCCAGCATTTT. This encodes CASSLHGSQPQHF.

Comments on this clone: In the same sample, other DNA sequences code for this CDR3. The chain employs TRBV28 and TRBJ2-1, with D possibly TRBD1 on 5 matching bases. Germline V gives CDR1 MDHEN, CDR2 SYDVKM. The V end lost 6 bases, the J end lost 1 base, and 10 bases lay between the germline ends. CDR3 length: 14 residues. The CDR3: CASSSTASYNEQFF. DNA of the CDR3: TGTGCCAGCAGCTCGACAGCATCCTACAATGAGCAGTTCTTC.

The chain has TRBV19 and TRBJ2-3; 9 bases fit TRBD2. The length of the CDR3 is 16 residues. V lost 3 bases and J lost 7; bases outside the gene matches: 11. Germline loops: CDR1 LNHDA, CDR2 SQIVND (reference sequence). The CDR3 loop is CASSILGGGALNTQYF. The CDR3 DNA sequence: TGTGCCAGTAGTATCCTGGGCGGGGGGGCCCTGAATACGCAGTATTTT.

The chain recombines TRBV2 with TRBJ1-1; the D gene is possibly TRBD1 (5 bases). The V and J ends lost 8 bases and 5 bases respectively, with 18 bases between them. The CDR3 extends over 14 amino acids. The germline V gene has CDR1 SNHLY and CDR2 FYNNEI. CDR3 region: CASGPDAGGTEAFF. DNA of the CDR3: TGTGCCAGCGGGCCGGACGCCGGGGGTACTGAAGCTTTCTTT.